In its sample, the clone carrying this TCR beta chain was seen once. The study recruited people aged about 18 to 95 years across roughly 23 US areas. Allocation to cohorts depended on clinical history reported by the participants. Two negative PCRs, clearance, or symptom resolution were required of recovered Cohort 3 donors. The data were produced by immunoSEQ multiplex PCR, yet TCRdb's version contains in-frame clones alone and is incomplete. Among about 270,000 clones listed, over 85% were seen once. These data come from a study of blood T cell repertoires in COVID-19. Study-wide context: Italy, Spain and the United States were the sources of the convalescent and acute COVID-19 samples.

Trimming took 3 bases from V and 5 from J, leaving 8 bases between them. Germline loops: CDR1 MNHEY, CDR2 SMNVEV (reference sequence). The CDR3 covers 13 residues. The clonotype originates from a woman in her sixties or seventies who had recovered from COVID-19. The chain joins TRBV27 to TRBJ1-5; D is undetermined. Material: PBMCs or T cells enriched from blood (not recorded which). CDR3 sequence reads: CASSFSGDQPQHF. CDR3 DNA: TGTGCCAGCAGTTTCTCCGGAGATCAGCCCCAGCATTTT.